Sequencing of this T cell receptor (beta chain) was carried out in a study of cytomegalovirus exposure and HLA in healthy donors. PCR primers comprised 60 Vbeta and 13 Jbeta primers. The assay was immunoSEQ multiplex PCR, and TCRdb's table has in-frame clones only and misses some. The sample consists of about 170,000 clones, around 80% of them appearing once. As concerns this clone: Its antigen is not identified.

CDR3 length: 18 amino acids. From germline, CDR1 is LGHNA and CDR2 YSLEER. The V gene lost 1 base and the J gene lost 1 base, with 19 bases spanning the gap. Study outcomes and limitations: What TCR beta sequences reportedly achieved was accurate prediction of HLA-A and HLA-B alleles in most subjects.

Sequences were obtained from PBMCs. This clonotype originated in a woman in her 30s in good health and CMV-seropositive. This chain uses TRBV4-3 with TRBJ1-2; D is possibly TRBD1 (5 bases). The CDR3 sequence is CASSQVPRGGADNYGYTF. In DNA form, the CDR3 reads TGCGCCAGCAGCCAAGTTCCGCGGGGAGGGGCGGATAACTATGGCTACACCTTC.